This TCR beta chain was sequenced in a study of Graves' ophthalmopathy and Graves' hyperthyroidism. Notes on the study in general: The model predicted ophthalmopathy progression with 65% to 71% sensitivity and around 72% specificity.

For donors with ophthalmopathy, the disease showed moderate-to-severe activity, reached CAS ≥3 and NOSPECS ≥4, and had lasted under 3 months. Around 10 ml of fresh blood yielded the PBMCs by density gradient. In its sample, this clonotype was seen many times. Its antigen is as yet unknown. The CDR3 extends over 15 amino acids. Trimming removed 5 bases from V and 2 bases from J, with 16 bases in between. Germline assignment: CDR1 MNHNS and CDR2 SASEGT. Using RNA transcripts, the TCR beta CDR3 regions were amplified. An opening RT-PCR round employed HTBI primers and preceded a second-round multiplex PCR. MiXCR, run by TCRdb on the multiplex PCR reads, gives a single entry per CDR3 protein. The sample has about 480,000 distinct CDR3 sequences; 13% to 15% are singletons.

The sequenced sample consisted of blood. V gene TRBV6-1 combines with J gene TRBJ2-7; a weak D match, TRBD2 (6 bases). The source of this sequence is a woman under 40 with Graves' ophthalmopathy. CDR3 region: CASSPTQRAAYEQYF. In DNA, the CDR3 is TGTGCCAGCAGTCCTACCCAGCGGGCTGCCTACGAGCAGTACTTC.